Listed below are T cell receptor beta chains from one sample, sequenced in a study of OX40 agonist ivuxolimab in advanced cancers. TCRdb's table, derived via immunoSEQ multiplex PCR, lists solely in-frame clones and lacks some. The sample lists under 100,000 clones; more than 80% were seen once. Sequencing used CD4+ or CD8+ T cells sorted from blood, obtained in a trial of the OX40 agonist ivuxolimab. These receptors were obtained from an adult with an advanced solid tumor such as melanoma, head and neck, liver or kidney cancer. Each CDR3 is given with its conserved first and last residue. A D gene is named only where the DNA matches it firmly. Clone size, where shown, is once, few, many, or a class for clones that have expanded.

j_call v_call d_call cdr3_length clone_size cdr3_aa cdr3_nt
TRBJ2-3 TRBV6-1 TRBD1 15 NA CASSAGTGSADTQYF TGTGCCAGCAGTGCCGGGACAGGGAGCGCAGATACGCAGTATTTT
TRBJ1-2 TRBV2 NA 15 NA CASSLGTPGGYGYTF TGTGCCAGCAGTCTTGGGACACCGGGAGGCTATGGCTACACCTTC
TRBJ1-6 TRBV18 TRBD1 16 NA CASSHDRGEGDSPLHF TGTGCCAGCTCACACGACAGGGGCGAGGGGGATTCACCCCTCCACTTT
TRBJ1-5 TRBV30 TRBD1 13 NA CAWSGNRGQPQHF TGTGCCTGGAGTGGTAACAGGGGGCAGCCCCAGCATTTT
TRBJ2-7 TRBV6-1 TRBD1 13 medium-sized CASSQGAVYEQYF TGTGCCAGCTCACAGGGGGCGGTTTACGAGCAGTACTTC
TRBJ1-1 TRBV30 TRBD1 15 NA CAWSPPGQVNTEAFF TGTGCCTGGAGTCCCCCTGGACAGGTTAACACTGAAGCTTTCTTT
TRBJ1-2 TRBV5-6 NA 15 once CASSLGATYLYGYTF TGTGCCAGCAGCTTGGGGGCCACTTATTTATATGGCTACACCTTC
TRBJ1-2 TRBV5-4 NA 12 few CASSADSYGYTF TGTGCCAGCAGCGCGGACAGCTATGGCTACACCTTC
TRBJ1-1 TRBV15 TRBD1 15 few CATSRAGQGNTEAFF TGTGCCACCAGCAGAGCCGGACAGGGGAACACTGAAGCTTTCTTT
TRBJ2-7 TRBV28 NA 12 NA CASSLGGWEQYF TGTGCCAGCAGTTTAGGGGGGTGGGAGCAGTACTTC
TRBJ1-2 TRBV4-2 NA 14 medium-sized CASSQDQGSYGYTF TGTGCCAGCAGCCAAGATCAGGGGAGCTATGGCTACACCTTC
TRBJ2-5 TRBV20-1 NA 11 NA CSARDRLGQYF TGCAGTGCTAGAGATCGCCTGGGTCAGTACTTC
TRBJ2-1 TRBV7-2 TRBD2 15 few CASSPLAGQNNEQFF TGTGCCAGCAGCCCTCTAGCGGGACAAAACAATGAGCAGTTCTTC
TRBJ1-6 TRBV2 NA 15 few CASTWDNGGSSPLHF TGTGCCAGCACTTGGGACAACGGGGGTAGTTCACCCCTCCACTTT
TRBJ1-1 TRBV20-1 NA 11 NA CSASLGREAFF TGCAGTGCTAGTTTGGGCAGGGAAGCTTTCTTT
TRBJ2-7 TRBV6-5 NA 13 NA CAISALELGEQYF TGTGCCATCAGTGCTCTTGAGTTGGGGGAGCAGTACTTC
TRBJ2-2 TRBV5-1 NA 15 NA CASSPYDPNTGELFF TGCGCCAGCAGCCCCTACGACCCGAACACCGGGGAGCTGTTTTTT
TRBJ1-6 TRBV13 TRBD1 18 NA CASSFSYGDRAYNSPLHF TGTGCCAGCAGCTTTTCGTATGGGGACAGGGCCTATAATTCACCCCTCCACTTT
TRBJ2-7 TRBV27 TRBD1 17 NA CASSSSLGGMSSYEQYF TGTGCCAGCAGTTCCTCGCTAGGGGGCATGAGCTCCTACGAGCAGTACTTC
TRBJ2-3 TRBV29-1 TRBD1 14 NA CSVGGTGHLDTQYF TGCAGCGTTGGGGGGACAGGACATTTAGATACGCAGTATTTT
TRBJ2-7 TRBV30 NA 15 NA CAWSVRGGDLYEQYF TGTGCCTGGAGTGTAAGGGGTGGGGACCTATACGAGCAGTACTTC
TRBJ2-1 TRBV6-5 TRBD1 15 NA CASSLGQGGFDEQFF TGTGCCAGCAGTCTAGGACAGGGCGGGTTCGATGAGCAGTTCTTC
TRBJ1-2 TRBV5-4 TRBD1 15 once CASSPGRQGDYGYTF TGTGCCAGCAGCCCGGGCCGACAGGGAGACTATGGCTACACCTTC
TRBJ1-2 TRBV28 TRBD1 16 NA CASIDRGRGVNYGYTF TGTGCCAGCATTGACAGGGGGCGAGGGGTTAACTATGGCTACACCTTC
TRBJ1-1 TRBV5-4 TRBD1 14 NA CASSLRGPNTEAFF TGTGCCAGCAGCTTGAGGGGGCCAAACACTGAAGCTTTCTTT
TRBJ2-1 TRBV5-1 NA 13 NA CASSLDSFNEQFF TGCGCCAGCAGCTTGGACAGTTTCAATGAGCAGTTCTTC
TRBJ2-7 TRBV4-3 NA 15 NA CASSQARSSSYEQYF TGCGCCAGCAGCCAGGCCCGGTCGAGCTCCTACGAGCAGTACTTC